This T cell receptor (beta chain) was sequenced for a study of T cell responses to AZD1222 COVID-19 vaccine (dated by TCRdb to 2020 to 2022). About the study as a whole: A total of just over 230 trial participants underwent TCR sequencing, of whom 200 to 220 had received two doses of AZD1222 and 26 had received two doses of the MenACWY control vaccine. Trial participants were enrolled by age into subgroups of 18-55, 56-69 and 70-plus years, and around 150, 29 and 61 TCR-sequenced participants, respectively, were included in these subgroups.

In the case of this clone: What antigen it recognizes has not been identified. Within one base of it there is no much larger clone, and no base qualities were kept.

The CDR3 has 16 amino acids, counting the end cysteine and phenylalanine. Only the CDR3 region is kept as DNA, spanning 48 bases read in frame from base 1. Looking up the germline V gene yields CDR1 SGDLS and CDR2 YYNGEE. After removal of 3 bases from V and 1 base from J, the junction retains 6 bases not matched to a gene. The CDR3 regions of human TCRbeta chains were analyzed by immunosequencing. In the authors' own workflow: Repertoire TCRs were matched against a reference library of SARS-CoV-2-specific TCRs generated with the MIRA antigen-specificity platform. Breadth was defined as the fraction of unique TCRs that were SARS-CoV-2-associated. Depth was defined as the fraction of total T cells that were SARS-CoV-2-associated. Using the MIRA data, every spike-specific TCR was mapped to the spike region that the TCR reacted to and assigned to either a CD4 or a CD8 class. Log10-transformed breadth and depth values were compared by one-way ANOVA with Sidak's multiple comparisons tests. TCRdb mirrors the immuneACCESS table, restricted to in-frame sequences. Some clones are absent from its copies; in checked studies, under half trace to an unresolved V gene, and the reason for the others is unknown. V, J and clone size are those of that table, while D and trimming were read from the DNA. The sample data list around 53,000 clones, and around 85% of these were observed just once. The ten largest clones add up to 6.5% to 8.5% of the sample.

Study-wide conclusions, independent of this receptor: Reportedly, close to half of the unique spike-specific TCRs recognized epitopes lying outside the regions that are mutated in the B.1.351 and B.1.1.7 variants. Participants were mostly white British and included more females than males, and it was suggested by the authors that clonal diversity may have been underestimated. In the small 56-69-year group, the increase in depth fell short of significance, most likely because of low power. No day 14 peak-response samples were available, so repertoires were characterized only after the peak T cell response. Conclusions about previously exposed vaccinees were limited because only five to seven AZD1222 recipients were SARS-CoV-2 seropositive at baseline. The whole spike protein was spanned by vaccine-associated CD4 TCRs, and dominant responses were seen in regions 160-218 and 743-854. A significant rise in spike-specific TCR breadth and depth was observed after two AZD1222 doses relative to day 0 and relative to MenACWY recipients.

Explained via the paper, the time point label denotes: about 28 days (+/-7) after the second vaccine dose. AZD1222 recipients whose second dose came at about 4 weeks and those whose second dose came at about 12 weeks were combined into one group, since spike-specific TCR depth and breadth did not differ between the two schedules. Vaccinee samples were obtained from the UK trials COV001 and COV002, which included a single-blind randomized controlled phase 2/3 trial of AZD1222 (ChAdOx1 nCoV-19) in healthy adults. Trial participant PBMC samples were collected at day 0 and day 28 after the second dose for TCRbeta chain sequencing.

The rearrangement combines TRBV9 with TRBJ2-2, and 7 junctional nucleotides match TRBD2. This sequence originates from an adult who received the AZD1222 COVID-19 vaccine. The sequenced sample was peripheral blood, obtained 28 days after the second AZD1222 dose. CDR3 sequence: CASSGRGMGNTGELFF. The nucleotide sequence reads TGTGCCAGCAGCGGGCGGGGGATGGGGAACACCGGGGAGCTGTTTTTT.